This TCR beta chain was identified in a study of breast tumors, draining lymph nodes, adjacent tissues. Findings of the study overall: Tumors had less TCR diversity than lymph nodes, more than nontumor tissue.

The germline V gene has CDR1 SNHLY and CDR2 FYNNEI. The V and J ends lost 6 bases and 6 bases, in that order; junction bases with no gene match: 3. The CDR3 runs 13 residues. The sample holds many counts of this clonotype. Its specificity is unknown. TCRdb fed the multiplex PCR reads into MiXCR, producing one record per CDR3 protein. The sample has hundreds of thousands of distinct CDR3 sequences, about 30% seen once. The lymph nodes were axillary draining lymph nodes from breast cancer patients. Specimen: axillary lymph node tissue. The chain carries TRBV2 and TRBJ2-1, with 9 bases matching TRBD1. This TCR derives from a female donor with breast cancer. Some clones in this sample may be carry-over from other donors' samples. The CDR3, as DNA: TGTGCCAGCAGGGACAGGGGTTTCAATGAGCAGTTCTTC. Translated, it gives CASRDRGFNEQFF.